The 9 T cell receptor beta chains below come from one sample, sequenced in a study of a mutant IDH1 vaccine in newly diagnosed glioma. Generated by immunoSEQ multiplex PCR, the TCRdb table keeps only in-frame clones and is missing some. The data show roughly 45,000 clones, approximately 88% seen once. Time point given: week 23, last vaccination. What each vaccine dose contained was 300 ug of mutant IDH1 20-mer peptide, accompanied by topical imiquimod. These TCRs' antigens remain unknown. Sample: PBMCs, taken from a glioma patient whose treatment included an IDH1 peptide vaccine. The receptors originated from a woman younger than 30 with glioma. Some clones in this sample may be carry-over from other donors' samples.

This chain links TRBV5-1 with TRBJ2-7; 7 positions match TRBD1. J gave up 0 bases and V 4 bases, and 4 bases lay outside the gene matches. Germline CDR1 SGHRS, CDR2 YFSETQ. This CDR3 region has 14 residues. As DNA, the CDR3 is TGCGCCAGCAGCAACAACAGGGGCTCCTACGAGCAGTACTTC. Translation: CASSNNRGSYEQYF. Supplemented by reference TRBV5-1 and TRBJ2-7, the full variable domain reads KAGVTQTPRYLIKTRGQQVTLSCSPISGHRSVSWYQQTPGQGLQFLFEYFSETQRNKGNFPGRFSGRQFSNSRSEMNVSTLELGDSALYLCASSNNRGSYEQYFGPGTRLTVT.

This sequence joins TRBV6-1 and TRBJ1-4; no reliable D call. This CDR3 contains 11 residues. Germline loops: CDR1 MNHNS, CDR2 SASEGT. Trimming stripped 2 bases from V and 5 bases from J, with 0 bases between. CDR3 DNA: TGTGCCAGCAGTGAAAATGAAAAACTGTTTTTT. It yields the protein CASSENEKLFF.

This clone was counted a few times. The V call is TRBV7-9, the J call TRBJ1-2, with D uncertain. The CDR3 spans 11 residues. The V end lost 1 base, the J end lost 7 bases, and 4 bases lay between the germline ends. Per the germline V gene, CDR1 is SEHNR and CDR2 is FQNEAQ (reference sequence). The CDR3 DNA follows: TGTGCCAGCAGCTTAGGCCCTGGCTACACCTTC. Translation: CASSLGPGYTF.

The chain carries TRBV30 and TRBJ2-1, with no clear D. The CDR3 is 14 amino acids. V lost 2 bases to trimming and J lost 5 bases, with 13 bases between them. Germline CDR1 and CDR2: GTSNPN and SVGIG (reference sequence). In nucleotides, the CDR3 is TGTGCCTGGAGTCTTCTGGGCTACCACAATGAGCAGTTCTTC. Translated: CAWSLLGYHNEQFF.

V usage is TRBV13 and J usage is TRBJ2-1, with TRBD2 matching over 10 bases. Germline V gene sequence: CDR1 PRHDT, CDR2 FYEKMQ (reference sequence). Trimming removed 2 bases from V and 5 bases from J; junction bases left unmatched: 3. The CDR3 covers 15 residues. CDR3 nucleotides: TGTGCCAGCAGCTTATGGACTAGCGGCCACAATGAGCAGTTCTTC. This sequence encodes CASSLWTSGHNEQFF.

The chain carries TRBV15 and TRBJ1-1; unclear D gene. Germline lookup yields CDR1 LNHNV and CDR2 YYDKDF (reference sequence). The CDR3 is made up of 13 amino acids. The germline V and J ends were trimmed by 1 base and 1 base, with 4 bases remaining between them. CDR3: CATSRVANTEAFF. CDR3 sequence (DNA): TGTGCCACCAGCAGAGTGGCGAACACTGAAGCTTTCTTT.

The chain uses TRBV15 and TRBJ1-2; no clear D gene. Germline-derived CDR1 and CDR2 are LNHNV and YYDKDF (reference sequence). Trimming stripped 4 bases from V and 4 bases from J, with 19 bases between. This CDR3 is built from 16 residues. DNA of the CDR3: TGTGCCACCAGCACCTCACGAGGACGCAGAGTCTATGGCTACACCTTC. Its protein is CATSTSRGRRVYGYTF.

V is TRBV25-1 and J is TRBJ1-2; D perhaps matches TRBD1 (6 bases). Germline lookup yields CDR1 MGHDK and CDR2 SYGVNS. This CDR3 is built from 14 residues. The V and J ends lost 6 bases and 8 bases respectively, with 19 bases between them. CDR3 sequence: CASSPGGGAGGYTF. In DNA, the CDR3 is TGTGCCAGCAGCCCCGGGGGGGGCGCGGGAGGCTACACCTTC.

The chain links TRBV5-1 to TRBJ2-7; 11 nucleotides line up with TRBD1. Germline V gene lookup returns CDR1 SGHRS and CDR2 YFSETQ. The V gene end was trimmed by 4 bases and the J gene end by 0 bases; junction bases not matched to a gene: 9. There are 17 residues in the CDR3. The CDR3 loop reads CASSVGQGALGSYEQYF. DNA for the CDR3: TGCGCCAGCAGCGTAGGACAGGGGGCGCTGGGCTCCTACGAGCAGTACTTC.